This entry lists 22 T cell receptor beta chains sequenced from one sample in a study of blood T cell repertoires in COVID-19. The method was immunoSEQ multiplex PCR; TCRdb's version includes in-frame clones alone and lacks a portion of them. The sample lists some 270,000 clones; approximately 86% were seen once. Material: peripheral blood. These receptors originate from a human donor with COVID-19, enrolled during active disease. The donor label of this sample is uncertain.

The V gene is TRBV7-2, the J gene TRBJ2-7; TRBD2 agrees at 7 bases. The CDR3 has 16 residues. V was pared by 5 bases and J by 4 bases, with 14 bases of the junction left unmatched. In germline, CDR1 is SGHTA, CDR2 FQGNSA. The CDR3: CASSRGSAGDLYEQYF. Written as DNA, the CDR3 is TGTGCCAGCAGCCGTGGTTCGGCGGGAGACCTTTACGAGCAGTACTTC.

The CDR3 DNA reads TGTGCCAGCAGGCCCGCCCCAGGGAACACTGAAGCTTTCTTT. Translation gives CASRPAPGNTEAFF. The rearrangement uses TRBV7-2 and TRBJ1-1; D remains unclear. In germline, CDR1 is SGHTA, CDR2 FQGNSA. The CDR3 runs to 14 residues. V was clipped by 6 bases and J by 1 base, with 12 bases between them.

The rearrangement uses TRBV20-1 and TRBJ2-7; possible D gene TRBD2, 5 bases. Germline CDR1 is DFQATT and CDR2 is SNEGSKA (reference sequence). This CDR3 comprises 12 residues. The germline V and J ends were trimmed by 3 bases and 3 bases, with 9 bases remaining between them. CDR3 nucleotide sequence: TGCAGTGCTAGTAGCGACGACTACGAGCAGTACTTC. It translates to CSASSDDYEQYF.

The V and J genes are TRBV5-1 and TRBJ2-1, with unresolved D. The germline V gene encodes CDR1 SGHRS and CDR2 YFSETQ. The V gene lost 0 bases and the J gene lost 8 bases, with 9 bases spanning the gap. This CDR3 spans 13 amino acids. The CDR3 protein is CASSLGVEDEQFF. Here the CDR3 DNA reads TGCGCCAGCAGCTTGGGGGTTGAGGATGAGCAGTTCTTC.

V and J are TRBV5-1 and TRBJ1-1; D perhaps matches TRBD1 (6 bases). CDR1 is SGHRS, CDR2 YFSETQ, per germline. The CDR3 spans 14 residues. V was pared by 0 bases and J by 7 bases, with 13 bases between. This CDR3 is CASSLASGAVEAFF. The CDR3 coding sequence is TGCGCCAGCAGCTTGGCGTCAGGGGCTGTTGAAGCTTTCTTT.

In DNA form, the CDR3 reads TGCAGGGCCAATGAGCAGTTCTTC. This translates into CRANEQFF. The V call is TRBV20-1, the J call TRBJ2-1; no clear D gene. The CDR3 covers 8 residues. Germline V gene lookup returns CDR1 DFQATT and CDR2 SNEGSKA (reference sequence).

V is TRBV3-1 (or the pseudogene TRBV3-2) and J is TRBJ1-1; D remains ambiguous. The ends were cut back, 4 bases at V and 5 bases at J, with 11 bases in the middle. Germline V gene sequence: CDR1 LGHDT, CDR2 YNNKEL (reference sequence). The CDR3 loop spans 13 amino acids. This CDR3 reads CASSPFPQTEAFF. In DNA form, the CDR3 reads TGTGCCAGCAGCCCTTTCCCACAGACTGAAGCTTTCTTT.

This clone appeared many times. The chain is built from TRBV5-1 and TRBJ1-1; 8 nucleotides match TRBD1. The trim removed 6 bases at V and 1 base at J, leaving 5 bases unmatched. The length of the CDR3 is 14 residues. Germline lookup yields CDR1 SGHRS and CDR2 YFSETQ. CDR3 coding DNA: TGCGCCAGCAACACAGGGGGAGGGAACACTGAAGCTTTCTTT. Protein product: CASNTGGGNTEAFF.

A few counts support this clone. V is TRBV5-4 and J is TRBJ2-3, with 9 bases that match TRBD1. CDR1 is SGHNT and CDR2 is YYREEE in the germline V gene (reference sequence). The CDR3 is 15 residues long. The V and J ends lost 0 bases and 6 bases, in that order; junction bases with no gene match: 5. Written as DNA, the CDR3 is TGTGCCAGCAGCTTGGGTGGGACAGGGCCGGATACGCAGTATTTT. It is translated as CASSLGGTGPDTQYF.

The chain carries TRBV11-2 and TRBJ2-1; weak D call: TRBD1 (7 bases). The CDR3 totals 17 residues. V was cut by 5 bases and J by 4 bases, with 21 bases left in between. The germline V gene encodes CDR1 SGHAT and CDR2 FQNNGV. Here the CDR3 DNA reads TGTGCCAGCAGCACCCGAGAAGGGGCAGGGGGGTACAATGAGCAGTTCTTC. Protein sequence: CASSTREGAGGYNEQFF.

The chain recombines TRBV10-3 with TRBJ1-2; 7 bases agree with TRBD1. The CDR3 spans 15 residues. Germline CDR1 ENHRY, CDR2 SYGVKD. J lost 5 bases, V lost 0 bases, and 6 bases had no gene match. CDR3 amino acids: CAISESVGTEYGYTF. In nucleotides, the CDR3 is TGTGCCATCAGTGAGTCGGTAGGGACAGAGTATGGCTACACCTTC.

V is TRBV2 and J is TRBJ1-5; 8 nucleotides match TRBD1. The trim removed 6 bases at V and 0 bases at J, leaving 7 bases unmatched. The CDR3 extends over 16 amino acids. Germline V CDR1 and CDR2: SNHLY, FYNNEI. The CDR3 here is CASRGRTGPSNQPQHF. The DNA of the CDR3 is TGTGCCAGCAGGGGACGGACAGGGCCTAGCAATCAGCCCCAGCATTTT.

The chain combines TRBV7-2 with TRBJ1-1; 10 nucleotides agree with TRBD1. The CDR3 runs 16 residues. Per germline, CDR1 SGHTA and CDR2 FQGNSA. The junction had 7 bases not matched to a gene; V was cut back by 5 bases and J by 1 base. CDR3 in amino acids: CASSPPGQGWNTEAFF. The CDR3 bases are TGTGCCAGCAGCCCCCCGGGACAGGGGTGGAACACTGAAGCTTTCTTT. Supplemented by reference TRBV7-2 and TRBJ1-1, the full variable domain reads GAGVSQSPSNKVTEKGKDVELRCDPISGHTALYWYRQSLGQGLEFLIYFQGNSAPDKSGLPSDRFSAERTGGSVSTLTIQRTQQEDSAVYLCASSPPGQGWNTEAFFGQGTRLTVV.

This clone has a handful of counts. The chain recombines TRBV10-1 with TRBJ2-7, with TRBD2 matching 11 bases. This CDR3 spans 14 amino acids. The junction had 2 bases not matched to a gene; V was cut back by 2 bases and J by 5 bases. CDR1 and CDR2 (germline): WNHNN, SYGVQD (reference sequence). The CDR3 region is CASSETSGRNEQYF. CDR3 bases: TGCGCCAGCAGTGAGACTAGCGGGAGAAACGAGCAGTACTTC.

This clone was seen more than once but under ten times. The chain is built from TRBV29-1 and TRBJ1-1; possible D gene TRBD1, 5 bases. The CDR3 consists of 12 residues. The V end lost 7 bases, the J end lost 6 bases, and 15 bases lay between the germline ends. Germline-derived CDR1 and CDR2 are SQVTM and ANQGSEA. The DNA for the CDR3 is TGCAGCGAGAAGAGGCGGGGGTCTGAAGCTTTCTTT. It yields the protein CSEKRRGSEAFF.

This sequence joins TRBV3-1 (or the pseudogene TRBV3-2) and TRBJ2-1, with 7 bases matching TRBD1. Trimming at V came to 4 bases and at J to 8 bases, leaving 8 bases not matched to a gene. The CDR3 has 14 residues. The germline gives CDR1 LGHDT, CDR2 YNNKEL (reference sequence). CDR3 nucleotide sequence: TGTGCCAGCAGCCGGTGGGACAGTCGGGATGAGCAGTTCTTC. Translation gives CASSRWDSRDEQFF.

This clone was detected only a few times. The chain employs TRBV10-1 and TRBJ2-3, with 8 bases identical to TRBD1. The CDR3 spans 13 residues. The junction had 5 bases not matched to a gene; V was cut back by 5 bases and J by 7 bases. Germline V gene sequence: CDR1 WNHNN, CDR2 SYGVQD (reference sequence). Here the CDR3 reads CASSLDRANTQYF. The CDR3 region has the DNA TGCGCCAGCAGTTTGGACAGGGCAAATACGCAGTATTTT.

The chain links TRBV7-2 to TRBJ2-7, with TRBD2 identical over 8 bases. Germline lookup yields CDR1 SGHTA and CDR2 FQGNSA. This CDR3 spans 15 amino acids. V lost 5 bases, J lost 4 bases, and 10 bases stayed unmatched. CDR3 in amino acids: CASSIRAGVGYEQYF. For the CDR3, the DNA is TGTGCCAGCAGCATTCGAGCGGGAGTAGGGTACGAGCAGTACTTC.

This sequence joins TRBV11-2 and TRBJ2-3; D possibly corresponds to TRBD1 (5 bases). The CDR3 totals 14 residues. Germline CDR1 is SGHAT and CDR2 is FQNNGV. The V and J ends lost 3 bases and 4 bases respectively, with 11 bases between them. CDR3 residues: CASSFVGRADTQYF. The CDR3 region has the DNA TGTGCCAGCAGCTTCGTGGGCAGGGCAGATACGCAGTATTTT.

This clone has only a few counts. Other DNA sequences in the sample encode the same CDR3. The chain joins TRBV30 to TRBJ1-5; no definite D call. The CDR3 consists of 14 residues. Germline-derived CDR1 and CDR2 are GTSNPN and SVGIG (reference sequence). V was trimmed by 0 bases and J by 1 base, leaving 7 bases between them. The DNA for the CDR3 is TGTGCCTGGAGTGTAATGCAGAGCAATCAGCCCCAGCATTTT. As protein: CAWSVMQSNQPQHF. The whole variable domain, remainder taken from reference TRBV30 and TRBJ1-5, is SQTIHQWPATLVQPVGSPLSLECTVEGTSNPNLYWYRQAAGRGLQLLFYSVGIGQISSEVPQNLSASRPQDRQFILSSKKLLLSDSGFYLCAWSVMQSNQPQHFGDGTRLSIL.

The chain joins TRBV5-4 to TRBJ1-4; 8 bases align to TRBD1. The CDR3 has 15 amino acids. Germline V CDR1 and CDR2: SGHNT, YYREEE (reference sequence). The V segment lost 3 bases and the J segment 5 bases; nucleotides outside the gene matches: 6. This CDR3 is CASSSGQGQNEKLFF. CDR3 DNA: TGTGCCAGCAGCTCCGGACAGGGCCAAAATGAAAAACTGTTTTTT. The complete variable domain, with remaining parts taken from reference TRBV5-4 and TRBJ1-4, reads ETGVTQSPTHLIKTRGQQVTLRCSSQSGHNTVSWYQQALGQGPQFIFQYYREEENGRGNFPPRFSGLQFPNYSSELNVNALELDDSALYLCASSSGQGQNEKLFFGSGTQLSVL.

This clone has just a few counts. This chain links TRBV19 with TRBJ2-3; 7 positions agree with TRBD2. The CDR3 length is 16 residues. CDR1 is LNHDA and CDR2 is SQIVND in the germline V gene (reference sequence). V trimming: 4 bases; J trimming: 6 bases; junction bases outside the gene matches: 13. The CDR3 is CASSTRAGTSLDTQYF. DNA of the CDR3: TGTGCCAGTAGTACAAGAGCGGGGACGTCTCTGGATACGCAGTATTTT.